Reported below is one T cell receptor (beta chain). Antigen unknown. The sample is drawn from a study of cytomegalovirus exposure and HLA in healthy donors. Study results and caveats: Among the most significant clusters, several appeared linked to common viral pathogens in a later analysis. A later analysis showed HLA-associated TCR beta chains outstripping equally common others in clonal expansion.

The CDR3 is made up of 17 amino acids. Germline lookup yields CDR1 PRHDT and CDR2 FYEKMQ (reference sequence). V lost 0 bases, J lost 4 bases, and 9 bases stayed unmatched. The primer mix had 60 Vbeta and 13 Jbeta primers. Measured with immunoSEQ multiplex PCR; TCRdb has only the in-frame clones, and not every one. The sample has roughly 100,000 clones, over 75% seen once. The sequenced material came from PBMCs. The chain combines TRBV13 with TRBJ2-3; TRBD2 aligns across 8 bases. This receptor was identified in a man aged 35 to 55 in good health and CMV-seropositive. In nucleotides, the CDR3 is TGTGCCAGCAGCTTAGGCGTCGGGGGGGGGCGGGCAGATACGCAGTATTTT. Encoded protein: CASSLGVGGGRADTQYF.